A selection of T cell receptor beta chains follows, all from one sample in a study of cytomegalovirus exposure and HLA in healthy donors. The table came from immunoSEQ multiplex PCR; TCRdb's copy has only in-frame clones and leaves some out. This sample yields approximately 180,000 clones, of which around 81% are seen a single time; roughly 4.9% belongs to the top ten. The sequenced sample was PBMCs. Source of these receptors: a young woman in good health and CMV-seropositive. CDR3s include the opening cysteine and the closing phenylalanine or tryptophan. D genes are given only for firm matches. Clone size is given for some rows only: seen once, a few or many times, or a class if the clone is expanded.

j_call	clone_size	d_call	v_call	cdr3_nt	cdr3_aa
TRBJ2-7	NA	NA	TRBV7-2	TGTGCCAGCAGCCCGGGGAGTAGGACCTACGAGCAGTACTTC	CASSPGSRTYEQYF
TRBJ1-2	NA	NA	TRBV30	TGTGCCTGGAGGCGGGGGAACTATGGCTACACCTTC	CAWRRGNYGYTF
TRBJ1-5	NA	TRBD1	TRBV5-8	TGTGCCAGCGGGCACAGGGGCCGCAATCAGCCCCAGCATTTT	CASGHRGRNQPQHF
TRBJ1-5	NA	TRBD1	TRBV10-3	TGTGCCTCTTGGGACAGGGGGCAGCCCCAGCATTTT	CASWDRGQPQHF
TRBJ2-7	NA	TRBD1	TRBV6-6	TGTGCCAGCAGCGTAGGGCCGGGACAGTTCTACGAGCAGTACTTC	CASSVGPGQFYEQYF
TRBJ1-5	NA	TRBD1	TRBV4-1	TGCGCCAGCAGCCGGGCAGGGGGCGATCAGCCCCAGCATTTT	CASSRAGGDQPQHF
TRBJ2-7	NA	TRBD2	TRBV7-2	TGTGCTACTTATAGCGGGGGGGACTACGAGCAGTACTTC	CATYSGGDYEQYF
TRBJ1-1	NA	NA	TRBV5-6	TGTGCCAGCAGCTTCCAGGGAACTGAAGCTTTCTTT	CASSFQGTEAFF
TRBJ1-2	NA	NA	TRBV27	TGTGCCAGCACCAGGGGAATCGAGTATGGCTACACCTTC	CASTRGIEYGYTF
TRBJ2-3	NA	TRBD2	TRBV4-1	TGCGCCAGCAGCCGGCGGGAGCGGGGGGGTTTAAGCACAGATACGCAGTATTTT	CASSRRERGGLSTDTQYF
TRBJ2-3	NA	NA	TRBV7-2	TGTGCCAGCAGCTTATCTGTCCCAGATACGCAGTATTTT	CASSLSVPDTQYF
TRBJ1-6	NA	NA	TRBV7-8	TGTGCCAGCAGCGCCACCACCTTAGTCGGTTCACCCCTCCACTTT	CASSATTLVGSPLHF
TRBJ2-5	once	NA	TRBV19	TGTGCCAGTAGTAGTGTCAGAGAGACCCAGTACTTC	CASSSVRETQYF
TRBJ1-5	NA	NA	TRBV30	TGTGCCTGGAGTGGGGGGGGAGGGAATCAGCCCCAGCATTTT	CAWSGGGGNQPQHF
TRBJ2-7	NA	NA	TRBV6-1	TGTGCCAGCAGTGAGGAGGCAGCCAGCTTACTCGAGCAGTACTTC	CASSEEAASLLEQYF
TRBJ2-2	NA	NA	TRBV7-6	TGTGCCAGCAGGCCCCAGGGATCCCACGGGGAGCTGTTTTTT	CASRPQGSHGELFF
TRBJ1-2	NA	NA	TRBV2	TGTGCCAGCAAACCGCAGGGGATGGGGGACTATGGCTACACCTTC	CASKPQGMGDYGYTF
TRBJ2-5	NA	TRBD1	TRBV11-2	TGTGCCAGCAGCCCCGACTGGGGACAGAGGTACTTC	CASSPDWGQRYF
TRBJ2-1	NA	TRBD2	TRBV7-8	TGTGCCAGCAGCACGCGGACTAGCGGGTTCTACAATGAGCAGTTCTTC	CASSTRTSGFYNEQFF
TRBJ2-7	NA	NA	TRBV5-1	TGCGCCAGCAGCCCACACCGGGACAAATCCTACGAGCAGTACTTC	CASSPHRDKSYEQYF
TRBJ1-2	NA	TRBD1	TRBV27	TGTGCCAGCATGAGCAAACACAGGGGAACGGATGGCTACACCTTC	CASMSKHRGTDGYTF
TRBJ1-1	few	NA	TRBV19	TGTGCCAGTAGCATTTCCAGGCCGAACACTGAAGCTTTCTTT	CASSISRPNTEAFF
TRBJ2-1	NA	NA	TRBV5-1	TGCGCCAGCAGCTTGGGTATCGGGGGTCCAGATGAGCAGTTCTTC	CASSLGIGGPDEQFF
TRBJ2-5	NA	TRBD1	TRBV11-3	TGTGCCAGCAGCGCCGGGACAGAGGGGACCCAGTACTTC	CASSAGTEGTQYF
TRBJ1-2	few	TRBD1	TRBV9	TGTGCCAGCAGCCCGACAGGGCCGGACTATGGCTACACCTTC	CASSPTGPDYGYTF
TRBJ1-2	NA	NA	TRBV18	TGTGCCAGCTCACCTTATACGGTTGGGAGCTATGGCTACACCTTC	CASSPYTVGSYGYTF
TRBJ2-7	NA	NA	TRBV4-1	TGCGCCAGCAGCCAAGTTCCACCCGGGGTAGTGTTGAGCGAGCAGTACTTC	CASSQVPPGVVLSEQYF
TRBJ1-6	NA	TRBD1	TRBV28	TGTGCCAGCAGGGACAGGGGGCTCGGAGTGCGAAATTCACCCCTCCACTTT	CASRDRGLGVRNSPLHF
TRBJ2-2	NA	NA	TRBV7-6	TGTGCCAGCAGCTTAGCGAGGGGGAGTGGGACCGGGGAGCTGTTTTTT	CASSLARGSGTGELFF
TRBJ2-7	NA	NA	TRBV5-6	TGTGCCAGCTCCCGCGGATTCTACGAGCAGTACTTC	CASSRGFYEQYF
TRBJ2-1	NA	NA	TRBV10-3	TGTGCCATCAGTGATCGGGACAATGAGCAGTTCTTC	CAISDRDNEQFF
TRBJ2-3	NA	TRBD1	TRBV6-4	TGTGCCAGCAGTGAAGCCGGGACAGGGGGTACAGATACGCAGTATTTT	CASSEAGTGGTDTQYF
TRBJ1-2	NA	TRBD1	TRBV5-4	TGTGCCAGCAGCGAATGGGACAGGGGCAACTATGGCTACACCTTC	CASSEWDRGNYGYTF
TRBJ1-4	NA	TRBD1	TRBV18	TGTGCCAGCTCAAACCGGGACAGAAATGAAAAACTGTTTTTT	CASSNRDRNEKLFF
TRBJ2-7	NA	TRBD1	TRBV11-2	TGTGCCAGCAGCTTGGATGTGACAGGGGGTTTCTTGGAGCAGTACTTC	CASSLDVTGGFLEQYF